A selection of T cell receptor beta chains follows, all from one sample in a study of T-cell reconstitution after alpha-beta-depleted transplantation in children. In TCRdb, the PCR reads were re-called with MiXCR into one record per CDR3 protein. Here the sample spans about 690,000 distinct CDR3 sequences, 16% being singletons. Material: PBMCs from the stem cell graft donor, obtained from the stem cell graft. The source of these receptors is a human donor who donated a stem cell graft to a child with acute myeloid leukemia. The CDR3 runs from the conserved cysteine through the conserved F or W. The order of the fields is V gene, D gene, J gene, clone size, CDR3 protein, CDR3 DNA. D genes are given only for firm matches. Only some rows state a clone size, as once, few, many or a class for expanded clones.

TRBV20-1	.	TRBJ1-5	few	CSARGTVDSNQPQHF	TGCAGTGCTAGGGGGACGGTCGATAGCAATCAGCCCCAGCATTTT
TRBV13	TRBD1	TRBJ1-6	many	CASSQYRQGSSPLHF	TGTGCCAGCAGCCAATATCGACAGGGAAGTTCACCCCTCCACTTT
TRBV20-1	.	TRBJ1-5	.	CSAPKGGGGNQPQHF	TGCAGTGCTCCCAAGGGGGGGGGCGGCAATCAGCCCCAGCATTTT
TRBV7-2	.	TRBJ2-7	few	CASSLRTGAPYEQYF	TGTGCCAGCAGCTTAAGGACGGGGGCCCCCTACGAGCAGTACTTC
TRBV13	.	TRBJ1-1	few	CASSLGPGEGTEAFF	TGTGCCAGCAGCTTAGGCCCAGGGGAGGGCACTGAAGCTTTCTTT
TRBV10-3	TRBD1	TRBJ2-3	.	CAAGTDLHPTDTQYF	TGTGCCGCCGGGACAGACTTACACCCCACAGATACGCAGTATTTT
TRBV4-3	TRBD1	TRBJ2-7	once	CASSQAGTGNEQYF	TGCGCCAGCAGCCAAGCCGGGACAGGGAACGAGCAGTACTTC
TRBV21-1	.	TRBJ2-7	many	CASWGGPPSYEQYF	TGTGCCAGTTGGGGGGGGCCACCTTCCTACGAGCAGTACTTC
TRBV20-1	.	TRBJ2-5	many	CSARTGVSETQYF	TGCAGTGCTCGGACCGGCGTGTCAGAGACCCAGTACTTC
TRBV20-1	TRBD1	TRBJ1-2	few	CSAREGQGVMVYGYTF	TGCAGTGCTAGAGAAGGACAGGGGGTTATGGTCTATGGCTACACCTTC
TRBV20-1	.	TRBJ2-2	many	CSARDMGTTYTGELFF	TGCAGTGCTAGAGATATGGGGACGACCTACACCGGGGAGCTGTTTTTT
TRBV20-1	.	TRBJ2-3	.	CSARGQLPLTHTQYF	TGCAGTGCTCGAGGTCAGCTACCTTTGACCCATACGCAGTATTTT
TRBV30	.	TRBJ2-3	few	CAWSVRGSDTQYF	TGTGCCTGGAGTGTACGGGGCTCAGATACGCAGTATTTT
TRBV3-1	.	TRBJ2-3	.	CASSQGRGTDTQYF	TGTGCCAGCAGCCAAGGGCGGGGAACAGATACGCAGTATTTT
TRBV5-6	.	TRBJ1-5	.	CASSLKSRGGQPQHF	TGTGCCAGCAGCCTTAAGTCGAGGGGGGGACAGCCCCAGCATTTT
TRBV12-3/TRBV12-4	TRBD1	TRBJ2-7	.	CASSSDRELTYEQYF	TGTGCCAGCAGTTCGGACAGGGAACTCACCTACGAGCAGTACTTC
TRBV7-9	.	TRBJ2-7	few	CASLPLGEDEQYF	TGTGCCAGCCTACCCCTCGGGGAAGACGAGCAGTACTTC
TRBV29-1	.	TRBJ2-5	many	CSVEGTQGTQYF	TGCAGCGTTGAAGGGACCCAAGGGACCCAGTACTTC
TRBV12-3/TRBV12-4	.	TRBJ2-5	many	CASRVRGQETQYF	TGTGCCAGCAGAGTCCGGGGTCAAGAGACCCAGTACTTC
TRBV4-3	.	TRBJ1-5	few	CASSQDTIGHSQPQHF	TGCGCCAGCAGCCAAGATACTATTGGGCATAGTCAGCCCCAGCATTTT
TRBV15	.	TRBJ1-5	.	CATSRDLGQEPQHF	TGTGCCACCAGCAGAGATTTAGGCCAGGAGCCCCAGCATTTT
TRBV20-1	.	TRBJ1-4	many	CSARDPQQGHEKLFF	TGCAGTGCTAGAGATCCTCAGCAGGGACATGAAAAACTGTTTTTT
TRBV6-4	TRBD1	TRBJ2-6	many	CASSGQGPSGANVLTF	TGTGCCAGCAGTGGACAGGGCCCCTCTGGGGCCAACGTCCTGACTTTC
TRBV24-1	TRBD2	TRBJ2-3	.	CATSDFGGGATDTQYF	TGTGCCACCAGTGATTTCGGCGGGGGGGCAACAGATACGCAGTATTTT
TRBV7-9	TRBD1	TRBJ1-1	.	CASSLGLGTGTAEAFF	TGTGCCAGCAGCTTAGGTTTGGGGACAGGGACAGCCGAAGCTTTCTTT
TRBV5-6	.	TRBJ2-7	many	CASSLRGESSYEQYF	TGTGCCAGCAGCTTGAGGGGGGAGAGCTCCTACGAGCAGTACTTC
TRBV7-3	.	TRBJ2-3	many	CASSFDADTQYF	TGTGCCAGCAGCTTCGATGCAGATACGCAGTATTTT
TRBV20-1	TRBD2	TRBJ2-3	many	CSATTRTSGVRDTQYF	TGCAGTGCAACAACCCGGACTAGCGGGGTCCGAGATACGCAGTATTTT
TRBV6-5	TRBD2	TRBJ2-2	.	CASSSPGTSGTGELFF	TGTGCCAGCAGTTCCCCCGGGACTAGCGGCACCGGGGAGCTGTTTTTT
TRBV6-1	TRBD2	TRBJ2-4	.	CAISEALAGGRSKNIQYF	TGTGCCATCAGTGAAGCACTAGCGGGGGGGCGGTCCAAAAACATTCAGTACTTC
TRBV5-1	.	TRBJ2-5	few	CASNKEETQYF	TGCGCCAGCAACAAGGAGGAGACCCAGTACTTC
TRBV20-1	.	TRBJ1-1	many	CSANMNTEAFF	TGCAGTGCCAACATGAACACTGAAGCTTTCTTT
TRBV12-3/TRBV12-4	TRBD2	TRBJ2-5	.	CASSWRLMGGVKYQETQYF	TGTGCCAGCAGTTGGCGACTTATGGGGGGGGTTAAGTACCAAGAGACCCAGTACTTC
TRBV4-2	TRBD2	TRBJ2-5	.	CASSLRTSGAYQETQYF	TGTGCCAGCAGCCTTCGGACTAGCGGGGCGTACCAAGAGACCCAGTACTTC
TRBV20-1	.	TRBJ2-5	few	CSASPLRGGAYQETQYF	TGCAGTGCTAGCCCCCTCCGCGGGGGCGCGTACCAAGAGACCCAGTACTTC
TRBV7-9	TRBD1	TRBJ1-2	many	CASSSTGGNYGYTF	TGTGCCAGCAGTTCAACAGGGGGTAACTATGGCTACACCTTC
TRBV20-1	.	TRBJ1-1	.	CSARDPGAGFFRDAFF	TGCAGTGCTAGAGACCCTGGGGCAGGGTTTTTTCGGGATGCTTTCTTT
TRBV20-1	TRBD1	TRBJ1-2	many	CSARAGIGQGLNYGYTF	TGCAGTGCTAGAGCTGGGATTGGACAGGGTCTAAACTATGGCTACACCTTC
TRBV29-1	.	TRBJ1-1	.	CSVEARLVSGAFF	TGCAGCGTTGAAGCCCGGCTGGTTTCGGGAGCTTTCTTT